This passage covers 21 T cell receptor beta chains from one sample sequenced in a study of technical replicates of blood from several donors. Sequencing used immunoSEQ multiplex PCR; TCRdb keeps in-frame clones, though not all of them. The repertoire holds 75,000 to 90,000 clones, with around 93% as singletons. Sequencing used T cells isolated from PBMCs. The receptors stem from a human donor in good health.

V gene TRBV19 combines with J gene TRBJ2-7; possible D gene TRBD2, 6 bases. Between the trimmed V and J ends, which lost 6 bases and 2 bases, there was a span of 14 bases. There are 14 residues in the CDR3. Germline loops: CDR1 LNHDA, CDR2 SQIVND (reference sequence). Here the CDR3 reads CASRVTGAAYEQYF. CDR3 DNA: TGTGCCAGTAGGGTAACGGGAGCCGCCTACGAGCAGTACTTC.

This clone was seen once. V and J are TRBV5-5 and TRBJ1-4, with D possibly matching TRBD1 (5 bases). The CDR3 loop spans 17 amino acids. V lost 4 bases and J 0 bases, leaving 16 bases between the germline ends. Germline V gene sequence: CDR1 SGHKS, CDR2 YYEKEE (reference sequence). The CDR3: CASSPEGRTATNEKLFF. The CDR3 nucleotides read TGTGCCAGCAGCCCGGAGGGACGGACTGCAACTAATGAAAAACTGTTTTTT.

The CDR3 is CSVEDLPSTDTQYF. For the CDR3, the DNA is TGCAGCGTTGAAGATCTCCCGTCTACAGATACGCAGTATTTT. V is TRBV29-1 and J is TRBJ2-3; D not resolved. Trimming cost V 0 bases and J 3 bases, with 10 bases left between them. Germline V gene sequence: CDR1 SQVTM, CDR2 ANQGSEA. The CDR3 loop spans 14 amino acids.

V and J are TRBV5-1 and TRBJ1-1, with D unclear. The CDR3 length is 12 residues. Germline V lookup: CDR1 SGHRS, CDR2 YFSETQ. V lost 0 bases, J lost 3 bases, and 3 bases lay in between. The CDR3 region is CASSLGDTEAFF. For the CDR3, the DNA is TGCGCCAGCAGCTTGGGAGACACTGAAGCTTTCTTT.

This sequence joins TRBV7-6 and TRBJ2-7; 9 bases line up with TRBD1. The V gene end was trimmed by 1 base and the J gene end by 2 bases; junction bases not matched to a gene: 3. The CDR3 sequence is 15 residues long. Germline CDR1 SGHVS, CDR2 FNYEAQ. CDR3 region: CASSLGTGVPYEQYF. For the CDR3, the DNA is TGTGCCAGCAGCTTAGGGACAGGGGTGCCCTACGAGCAGTACTTC. The variable domain in full, with the rest retrieved from reference TRBV7-6 and TRBJ2-7, is GAGVSQSPRYKVTKRGQDVALRCDPISGHVSLYWYRQALGQGPEFLTYFNYEAQQDKSGLPNDRFSAERPEGSISTLTIQRTEQRDSAMYRCASSLGTGVPYEQYFGPGTRLTVT.

This clone was found once. The CDR3 is CAWSLGRDNEQFF. The CDR3 region has the DNA TGTGCCTGGAGCCTCGGGAGAGACAATGAGCAGTTCTTC. This chain connects TRBV30 to TRBJ2-1; tentative D call: TRBD2 (6 bases). Trimming cost V 3 bases and J 5 bases, with 11 bases left between them. There are 13 residues in the CDR3. Germline CDR1 reads GTSNPN; CDR2 reads SVGIG (reference sequence). The variable domain in full, completed from reference TRBV30 and TRBJ2-1, reads SQTIHQWPATLVQPVGSPLSLECTVEGTSNPNLYWYRQAAGRGLQLLFYSVGIGQISSEVPQNLSASRPQDRQFILSSKKLLLSDSGFYLCAWSLGRDNEQFFGPGTRLTVL.

In the case of this clone: The junction does not match germline at one end; this may be a read error. The chain couples TRBV5-1 to TRBJ2-1; 10 nucleotides agree with TRBD2. CDR3 length: 18 residues. Per the germline V gene, CDR1 is SGHRS and CDR2 is YFSETQ. The CDR3 loop reads CASRPTGASGRAYDEQFF. The CDR3 bases are TGCGCCAGCAGGCCAACAGGGGCCAGCGGGAGGGCCTACGATGAGCAGTTCTTC. Complete variable domain (other parts from reference TRBV5-1 and TRBJ2-1): KAGVTQTPRYLIKTRGQQVTLSCSPISGHRSVSWYQQTPGQGLQFLFEYFSETQRNKGNFPGRFSGRQFSNSRSEMNVSTLELGDSALYLCASRPTGASGRAYDEQFFGPGTRLTVL.

This clone was counted once. This sequence joins TRBV30 and TRBJ1-1; tentative D call: TRBD1 (6 bases). The CDR3 sequence is 14 residues long. Deletions cut 4 bases from V and 2 bases from J, with 14 bases between. The germline V gene has CDR1 GTSNPN and CDR2 SVGIG (reference sequence). CDR3 region: CAWTPGTLNTEAFF. The DNA for the CDR3 is TGTGCCTGGACTCCCGGGACACTCAACACTGAAGCTTTCTTT.

The CDR3 here is CASSPRGTSAHEQYF. DNA of the CDR3: TGTGCCAGCAGCCCAAGGGGGACTAGCGCCCACGAGCAGTACTTC. V and J are TRBV13 and TRBJ2-7; 10 nucleotides match TRBD2. The CDR3 has 15 amino acids. V trimming: 5 bases; J trimming: 5 bases; junction bases outside the gene matches: 9. Germline CDR1 is PRHDT and CDR2 is FYEKMQ (reference sequence). The full variable domain, its missing parts supplied by reference TRBV13 and TRBJ2-7, is AAGVIQSPRHLIKEKRETATLKCYPIPRHDTVYWYQQGPGQDPQFLISFYEKMQSDKGSIPDRFSAQQFSDYHSELNMSSLELGDSALYFCASSPRGTSAHEQYFGPGTRLTVT.

The chain is built from TRBV10-3 and TRBJ2-7, with 7 bases aligning to TRBD2. The CDR3 is 15 amino acids. V was pared by 2 bases and J by 3 bases, with 7 bases of the junction left unmatched. In germline, CDR1 is ENHRY, CDR2 SYGVKD. Here the CDR3 reads CAISEGLGRNYEQYF. The CDR3 bases are TGTGCCATCAGTGAGGGACTAGGACGTAACTACGAGCAGTACTTC.

The chain recombines TRBV4-1 with TRBJ1-2; D is undetermined. V gave up 0 bases and J gave up 4 bases, with 15 bases separating them. The CDR3 length is 16 residues. CDR1 and CDR2 from the germline V gene are MGHRA and YSYEKL. DNA of the CDR3: TGCGCCAGCAGCCAAGATCTGGAGGAGGCTATCTATGGCTACACCTTC. As protein: CASSQDLEEAIYGYTF.

The chain carries TRBV6-5 and TRBJ2-7; perhaps TRBD1 as D (5 bases). The CDR3 contains 14 residues. With 2 bases removed from V and 5 bases from J, the gap between germline ends came to 13 bases. Germline values: CDR1 MNHEY, CDR2 SVGAGI. As DNA, the CDR3 is TGTGCCAGCAGTTACGGGCAGGGTAGCAACGAGCAGTACTTC. It yields the protein CASSYGQGSNEQYF.

The genes are TRBV19 and TRBJ1-5, with D possibly TRBD1 on 5 matching bases. Germline CDR1 and CDR2: LNHDA and SQIVND (reference sequence). With 4 bases removed from V and 4 bases from J, the gap between germline ends came to 14 bases. This CDR3 comprises 15 residues. CDR3 in amino acids: CASSRDARENQPQHF. Written as DNA, the CDR3 is TGTGCCAGTAGTAGGGACGCCCGGGAGAATCAGCCCCAGCATTTT.

The chain employs TRBV5-4 and TRBJ2-1; 7 nucleotides align to TRBD2. This CDR3 is 14 amino acids long. Germline CDR1 and CDR2: SGHNT and YYREEE (reference sequence). The V segment lost 2 bases and the J segment 6 bases; nucleotides outside the gene matches: 5. For the CDR3, the DNA is TGTGCCAGCAGCTTAGCGGGATGGGGCAATGAGCAGTTCTTC. It codes for CASSLAGWGNEQFF.

CDR3 loop: CASSLEGSANYGYTF. The CDR3 DNA reads TGTGCCAGCAGCTTAGAGGGCTCGGCTAACTATGGCTACACCTTC. The rearrangement joins TRBV11-2 to TRBJ1-2; no clear D. With 0 bases removed from V and 0 bases from J, the gap between germline ends came to 8 bases. CDR1 SGHAT and CDR2 FQNNGV come from the germline V gene. The CDR3 has 15 amino acids.

The J gene is TRBJ2-5, the V gene TRBV29-1, with TRBD1 matching 8 bases. In germline, CDR1 is SQVTM, CDR2 ANQGSEA. J lost 3 bases, V lost 2 bases, and 8 bases had no gene match. The CDR3 runs 15 residues. CDR3 sequence reads: CSVELDRELEETQYF. DNA for the CDR3: TGCAGCGTTGAATTGGACAGGGAGCTCGAAGAGACCCAGTACTTC. Combining the CDR3 with reference TRBV29-1 and TRBJ2-5 gives the whole variable domain SAVISQKPSRDICQRGTSLTIQCQVDSQVTMMFWYRQQPGQSLTLIATANQGSEATYESGFVIDKFPISRPNLTFSTLTVSNMSPEDSSIYLCSVELDRELEETQYFGPGTRLLVL.

Notes on this clone: Distinct nucleotide sequences in the sample also encode this CDR3. This chain links TRBV18 with TRBJ1-5, with TRBD1 matching over 8 bases. V dropped 4 bases and J dropped 2; count of bases not matched to a gene: 4. This CDR3 region has 15 residues. Germline V gives CDR1 KGHSH, CDR2 LQKENI. CDR3 loop: CASSLGQGGNQPQHF. CDR3 DNA sequence: TGTGCCAGCTCACTAGGACAGGGTGGCAATCAGCCCCAGCATTTT. Full variable domain (rest looked up from reference TRBV18 and TRBJ1-5): NAGVMQNPRHLVRRRGQEARLRCSPMKGHSHVYWYRQLPEEGLKFMVYLQKENIIDESGMPKERFSAEFPKEGPSILRIQQVVRGDSAAYFCASSLGQGGNQPQHFGDGTRLSIL.

The chain employs TRBV19 and TRBJ1-2; no clear D. This CDR3 is 13 amino acids long. The V end was cut by 4 bases, the J end by 7 bases, with 13 bases between. Germline loops: CDR1 LNHDA, CDR2 SQIVND (reference sequence). The CDR3 region is CASSTQEGLGYTF. The CDR3 region has the DNA TGTGCCAGTAGTACTCAGGAGGGTCTTGGCTACACCTTC.

The rearrangement joins TRBV19 to TRBJ2-3; 9 bases match TRBD1. Looked up from germline, CDR1 is LNHDA and CDR2 is SQIVND (reference sequence). The CDR3 is 18 residues long. Losses at the gene ends were 0 bases for V and 0 bases for J; bases not matched to a gene: 7. CDR3 bases: TGTGCCAGTAGTATAGATCTATGGACAGGGGTGAGCACAGATACGCAGTATTTT. It yields the protein CASSIDLWTGVSTDTQYF.

CDR3 nucleotide sequence: TGTGCCAGTAGTATACCGGGGTTTGGAAACACCATATATTTT. Protein: CASSIPGFGNTIYF. The chain couples TRBV19 to TRBJ1-3; D not resolved. V lost 2 bases and J 3 bases, leaving 8 bases between the germline ends. The CDR3 spans 14 residues. Looked up from germline, CDR1 is LNHDA and CDR2 is SQIVND (reference sequence).

Written as DNA, the CDR3 is TGTGCCAGCAGCCCGACGGACAGGGCTGGTGAAGCTTTCTTT. Its protein is CASSPTDRAGEAFF. The chain uses TRBV7-9 and TRBJ1-1; 8 nucleotides match TRBD1. CDR1 is SEHNR, CDR2 FQNEAQ, per germline (reference sequence). With V trimmed by 5 bases and J by 7 bases, 9 bases remained unmatched. The CDR3 sequence is 14 residues long.